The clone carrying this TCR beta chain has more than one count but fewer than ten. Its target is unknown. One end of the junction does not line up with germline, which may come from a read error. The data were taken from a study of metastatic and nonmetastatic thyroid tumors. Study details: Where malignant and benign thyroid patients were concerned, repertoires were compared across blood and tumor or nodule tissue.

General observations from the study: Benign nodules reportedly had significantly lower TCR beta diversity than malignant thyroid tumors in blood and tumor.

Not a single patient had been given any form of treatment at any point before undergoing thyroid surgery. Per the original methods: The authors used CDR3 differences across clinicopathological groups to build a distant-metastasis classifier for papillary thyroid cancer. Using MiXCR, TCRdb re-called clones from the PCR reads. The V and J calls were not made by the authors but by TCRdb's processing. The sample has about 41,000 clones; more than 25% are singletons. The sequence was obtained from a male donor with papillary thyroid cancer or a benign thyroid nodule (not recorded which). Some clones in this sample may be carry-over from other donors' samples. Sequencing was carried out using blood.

CDR3 nucleotide sequence: TGTTCCAGCACGTTTCTGATGAACACCGGGGAGCTGTTTTTT. This gives the protein CSSTFLMNTGELFF. The chain links TRBV6-1 to TRBJ2-2; unclear D gene. This CDR3 contains 14 residues. Germline assignment: CDR1 MNHNS and CDR2 SASEGT.